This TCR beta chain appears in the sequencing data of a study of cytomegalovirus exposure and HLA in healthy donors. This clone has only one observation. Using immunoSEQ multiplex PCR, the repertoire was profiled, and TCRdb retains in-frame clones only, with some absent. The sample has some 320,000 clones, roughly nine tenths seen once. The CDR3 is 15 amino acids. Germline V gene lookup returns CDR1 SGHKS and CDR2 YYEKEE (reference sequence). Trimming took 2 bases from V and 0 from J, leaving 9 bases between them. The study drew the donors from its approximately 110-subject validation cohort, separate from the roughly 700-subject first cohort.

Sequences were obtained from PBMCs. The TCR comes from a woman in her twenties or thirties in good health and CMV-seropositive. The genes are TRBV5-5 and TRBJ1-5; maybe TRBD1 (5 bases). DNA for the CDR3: TGTGCCAGCAGCTTAGACAGCTATAGCAATCAGCCCCAGCATTTT. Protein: CASSLDSYSNQPQHF.